The 20 T cell receptor beta chains in this list originate from one sample, sequenced in a study of T cells after yellow fever vaccination. TCRdb analysed the 5' RACE reads with MiXCR anew, one entry per CDR3 protein. In the table there are hundreds of thousands of distinct CDR3 sequences, approximately 19% of which are singletons. The starting material was PBMCs, obtained before the yellow fever booster vaccination. These receptors all stem from a man aged 18-30 years who received the YFV17D yellow fever vaccine.

This clonotype was counted many times. This rearrangement joins TRBV7-2 to TRBJ1-5; D is undetermined. This CDR3 spans 14 amino acids. Germline CDR1 reads SGHTA; CDR2 reads FQGNSA. Between the trimmed V and J ends, which lost 2 bases and 2 bases, there was a span of 7 bases. Here the CDR3 DNA reads TGTGCCAGCAGCTTACTTGGGGGCAATCAGCCCCAGCATTTT. Translating it yields CASSLLGGNQPQHF.

This clonotype was detected only a few times. The chain is built from TRBV27 and TRBJ2-5; TRBD2 is a possible D gene (6 bases). Deletions cut 7 bases from V and 5 bases from J, with 17 bases between. The CDR3 covers 14 residues. CDR1 MNHEY and CDR2 SMNVEV come from the germline V gene (reference sequence). The CDR3 DNA reads TGTGCCAGCAAGTTGGGCGGGATGTTCGAGACCCAGTACTTC. This sequence encodes CASKLGGMFETQYF.

The rearrangement uses TRBV6-6 and TRBJ1-1, with D tentatively TRBD1 (5 bases). This CDR3 region has 15 residues. V dropped 5 bases and J dropped 1 base, with 14 bases sitting between them. CDR1 is MNHNY, CDR2 SVGAGI, per germline (reference sequence). The CDR3 DNA reads as TGTGCCAGCAGTCAGCGACAGACAACGAACACTGAAGCTTTCTTT. Translating it yields CASSQRQTTNTEAFF.

This clonotype has only a few counts. This chain links TRBV7-2 with TRBJ1-5; 8 nucleotides match TRBD1. Germline CDR1 is SGHTA and CDR2 is FQGNSA. The CDR3 has 15 amino acids. Trimming at V came to 6 bases and at J to 3 bases, leaving 7 bases not matched to a gene. CDR3 protein: CASSGGTGINQPQHF. In DNA, the CDR3 is TGTGCCAGCAGTGGAGGGACAGGCATCAATCAGCCCCAGCATTTT.

This clonotype was seen at least ten times. The chain links TRBV6-6 to TRBJ2-3; weak D call: TRBD2 (7 bases). The germline V gene has CDR1 MNHNY and CDR2 SVGAGI (reference sequence). CDR3 length: 15 amino acids. Trimming pared 2 bases from V and 2 bases from J, leaving 11 bases between. CDR3 region: CASSYGGGPTDTQYF. The CDR3 DNA reads as TGTGCCAGCAGTTACGGGGGGGGGCCCACAGATACGCAGTATTTT.

This sequence joins TRBV3-1 and TRBJ2-3; D unresolved. There are 12 residues in the CDR3. Germline V CDR1 and CDR2: LGHDT, YNNKEL (reference sequence). V was pared by 4 bases and J by 8 bases, with 10 bases between. In DNA, the CDR3 is TGTGCCAGCAGCCCGTCCGTGGGTACGCAGTATTTT. Its translation: CASSPSVGTQYF.

The chain couples TRBV7-2 to TRBJ1-1; no reliable D call. The CDR3 is 13 amino acids. The V gene lost 4 bases and the J gene lost 11 bases, with 17 bases spanning the gap. Looked up from germline, CDR1 is SGHTA and CDR2 is FQGNSA. CDR3 region: CASSSLGRVGAFF. CDR3 sequence (DNA): TGTGCCAGCAGCTCCCTAGGGAGGGTAGGTGCTTTCTTT.

Only a few counts were recorded for this clonotype. V is TRBV9 and J is TRBJ2-5; 10 nucleotides agree with TRBD1. CDR3 size: 16 residues. CDR1 SGDLS and CDR2 YYNGEE come from the germline V gene. After removal of 0 bases from V and 5 bases from J, the junction contained 7 bases not matched to a gene. CDR3 coding DNA: TGTGCCAGCAGCGTAGCCTCAGGGACAGGGGACGAGACCCAGTACTTC. Its translation: CASSVASGTGDETQYF. The entire variable domain, with the rest obtained from reference TRBV9 and TRBJ2-5, is as follows: DSGVTQTPKHLITATGQRVTLRCSPRSGDLSVYWYQQSLDQGLQFLIQYYNGEERAKGNILERFSAQQFPDLHSELNLSSLELGDSALYFCASSVASGTGDETQYFGPGTRLLVL.

This clonotype was seen more than once but under ten times. V gene TRBV9 combines with J gene TRBJ2-3; TRBD2 agrees at 11 bases. Trimming at V came to 3 bases and at J to 8 bases, leaving 11 bases not matched to a gene. The CDR3 extends over 16 amino acids. Germline loops: CDR1 SGDLS, CDR2 YYNGEE. The CDR3 DNA is TGTGCCAGCAGCGCAGAGGGTAGCGGGGGGGCCGGTACGCAGTATTTT. It specifies CASSAEGSGGAGTQYF.

This clonotype came up a few times. The chain employs TRBV15 and TRBJ2-7; possibly TRBD1 or TRBD2 for D (6 bases each). V gave up 5 bases and J gave up 5 bases, with 28 bases separating them. The CDR3 runs 18 residues. The germline V gene encodes CDR1 LNHNV and CDR2 YYDKDF (reference sequence). This CDR3 is CATSHERGVGRYSHEQYF. CDR3 nucleotide sequence: TGTGCCACCAGCCACGAGAGGGGGGTCGGTAGGTATTCCCACGAGCAGTACTTC.

This clonotype was detected a few times. The chain couples TRBV7-2 to TRBJ1-6; D is unclear. The CDR3 has 13 residues. CDR1 and CDR2 from the germline V gene are SGHTA and FQGNSA. Trimming took off 5 bases at V and 7 bases at J, with 9 bases between the two ends. CDR3 amino acids: CASSPTPNSPLHF. CDR3 coding DNA: TGTGCCAGCAGCCCCACCCCGAATTCACCCCTCCACTTT.

The rearrangement links TRBV2 to TRBJ1-1, with D hard to call. The germline CDR1 and CDR2 sequences are SNHLY and FYNNEI. There are 13 residues in the CDR3. V lost 7 bases, J lost 1 base, and 10 bases lay in between. The CDR3 DNA is TGTGCCAGCAACGGGTCACCGAACACTGAAGCTTTCTTT. Protein: CASNGSPNTEAFF.

The CDR3 is CASSGGQNSPLHF. The CDR3, as DNA: TGCGCCAGCAGCGGAGGACAGAATTCACCCCTCCACTTT. The chain employs TRBV5-1 and TRBJ1-6; D possibly corresponds to TRBD1 (6 bases). The CDR3 consists of 13 residues. Germline CDR1 is SGHRS and CDR2 is YFSETQ. V lost 4 bases and J lost 7, with 9 bases in between. Full variable domain (outside the CDR3, taken from reference TRBV5-1 and TRBJ1-6): KAGVTQTPRYLIKTRGQQVTLSCSPISGHRSVSWYQQTPGQGLQFLFEYFSETQRNKGNFPGRFSGRQFSNSRSEMNVSTLELGDSALYLCASSGGQNSPLHFGNGTRLTVT.

This chain uses TRBV4-1 with TRBJ2-4; possibly TRBD1 for D (7 bases). V was shortened by 4 bases and J by 8 bases, with 18 bases between the two germline ends. The CDR3 is 15 amino acids. The germline gives CDR1 MGHRA, CDR2 YSYEKL. The CDR3 is CASSLVQGGKDIQYF. The CDR3 DNA reads as TGCGCCAGCAGCCTCGTTCAGGGGGGCAAGGACATTCAGTACTTC.

The chain has TRBV9 and TRBJ2-2; D ambiguous. The CDR3 runs to 16 residues. V was trimmed by 0 bases and J by 1 base, leaving 10 bases between them. The V gene's germline CDR1 is SGDLS and CDR2 YYNGEE. This chain's CDR3 is CASSVGDRKNTGELFF. CDR3 sequence (DNA): TGTGCCAGCAGCGTAGGAGATCGGAAGAACACCGGGGAGCTGTTTTTT.

This rearrangement joins TRBV7-2 to TRBJ2-3; D perhaps matches TRBD2 (6 bases). CDR3 length: 14 amino acids. Germline CDR1 is SGHTA and CDR2 is FQGNSA. With 3 bases removed from V and 5 bases from J, the gap between germline ends came to 12 bases. CDR3 nucleotide sequence: TGTGCCAGCAGCTTGGGACTGGGAAAAGATACGCAGTATTTT. Translated, it gives CASSLGLGKDTQYF.

This clonotype was counted only a few times. The rearrangement uses TRBV7-9 and TRBJ2-3; 9 bases fit TRBD2. This CDR3 has 16 residues. V lost 5 bases, J lost 2 bases, and 8 bases stayed unmatched. In germline, CDR1 is SEHNR, CDR2 FQNEAQ (reference sequence). CDR3 in DNA: TGTGCCAGCAGCCTCCTAGCGGGGTTTGTCACAGATACGCAGTATTTT. This codes for CASSLLAGFVTDTQYF.

This clonotype was recorded a few times. The chain joins TRBV20-1 to TRBJ2-7; the D is unclear. CDR1 is DFQATT and CDR2 is SNEGSKA in the germline V gene (reference sequence). This CDR3 has 14 residues. The V gene lost 0 bases and the J gene lost 2 bases, with 11 bases spanning the gap. The DNA for the CDR3 is TGCAGTGCTAGAGATTCAGTAAGGCCCTACGAGCAGTACTTC. This gives the protein CSARDSVRPYEQYF.

This clonotype was counted many times. V and J are TRBV4-3 and TRBJ2-7, with 8 nucleotides matching TRBD1. There are 15 residues in the CDR3. Unmatched junction bases numbered 6, after V lost 0 bases and J lost 5 bases. Germline values: CDR1 LGHNA, CDR2 YSLEER. The chain's CDR3 is CASSQDPRQGNEQYF. CDR3 bases: TGCGCCAGCAGCCAAGACCCCCGACAGGGGAACGAGCAGTACTTC.

This clonotype was counted only a few times. The J gene is TRBJ1-1, the V gene TRBV5-1; no clear D. The V end lost 3 bases, the J end lost 7 bases, and 16 bases lay between the germline ends. Germline V CDR1 and CDR2: SGHRS, YFSETQ. The CDR3 totals 14 residues. CDR3 residues: CASSSPQSDGEAFF. The CDR3 region has the DNA TGCGCCAGCAGCTCCCCCCAGTCGGATGGTGAAGCTTTCTTT.